Here is one T cell receptor (beta chain) with its context. In the authors' methods: Amplification from reference gene primers served as the basis for estimated nucleated cell counts. The protocol was immunoSEQ multiplex PCR, while the TCRdb copy is restricted to in-frame clones and leaves out a portion. V and J calls and clone size are copied from that table; D and trimming were computed from the DNA. The data show a few hundred thousand clones, with roughly 85% seen just once and 2.5% to 3% held by the top ten. The sample originates from a study of blood T cell repertoires in COVID-19. Study-wide background: Italy, Spain and the United States were the sources of the convalescent and acute COVID-19 samples. From T cells, B-cell-depleted T cells, or PBMCs came the material, which was cDNA or gDNA.

CDR1 is ENHRY and CDR2 is SYGVKD in the germline V gene. The V and J ends lost 8 bases and 9 bases respectively, with 25 bases between them. The CDR3 covers 15 residues. The clonotype was recovered from a woman aged 30 to 39 with active or convalescent COVID-19. The genes are TRBV10-3 and TRBJ2-5, with D tentatively TRBD1 (7 bases). Sequenced: peripheral blood. CDR3 in DNA: TGTGCCATCCGAGGAACAGGGGCCCCGGGGGAGGCCCAGTACTTC. This encodes CAIRGTGAPGEAQYF.